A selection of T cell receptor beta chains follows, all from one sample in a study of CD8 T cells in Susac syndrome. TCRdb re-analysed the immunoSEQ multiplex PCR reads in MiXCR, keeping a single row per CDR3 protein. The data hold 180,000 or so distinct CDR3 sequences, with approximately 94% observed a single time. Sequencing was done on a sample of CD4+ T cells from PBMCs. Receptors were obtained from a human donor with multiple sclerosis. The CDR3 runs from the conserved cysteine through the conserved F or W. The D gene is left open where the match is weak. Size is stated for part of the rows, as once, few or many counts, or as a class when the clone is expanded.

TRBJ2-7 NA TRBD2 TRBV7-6 TGTGCCAGCAGTCCTCCCGCGGGGGGGCTCTACGAGCAGTACTTC CASSPPAGGLYEQYF
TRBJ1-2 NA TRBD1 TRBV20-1 TGCAGTGCTCCGCGGGGGACAGGGTTACACTATGGCTACACCTTC CSAPRGTGLHYGYTF
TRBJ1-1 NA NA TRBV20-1 TGCAGTGAGAGAGATGACTTGAACACTGAAGCTTTCTTT CSERDDLNTEAFF
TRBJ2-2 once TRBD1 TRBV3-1 TGTGCCAGCAGCCAACCAACCCCGACAGGGAGTCCGGGCACCGGGGAGCTGTTTTTT CASSQPTPTGSPGTGELFF
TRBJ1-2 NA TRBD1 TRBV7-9 TGTGCCAGCAGCTTAGCGACAGGGGGCAATTCTAACTATGGCTACACCTTC CASSLATGGNSNYGYTF
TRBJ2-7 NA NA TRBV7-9 TGTGCCAGCAGCTTTGAGGGCCTGGGCGGCACCTACGAGCAGTACTTC CASSFEGLGGTYEQYF
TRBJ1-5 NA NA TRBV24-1 TGTGCCCCCGTTCGGAATCAGCCCCAGCATTTT CAPVRNQPQHF
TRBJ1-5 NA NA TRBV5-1 TGCGCCAGCAGGCAGGGTCAGGGGCAGCCCCAGCATTTT CASRQGQGQPQHF
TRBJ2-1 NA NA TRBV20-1 TGCAGTGAGGAGGGCTCCTACAATGAGCAGTTCTTC CSEEGSYNEQFF
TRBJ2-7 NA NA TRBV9 TGTGCCAGCAGCTTCGGAGCAGTTAGCTCCTACGAGCAGTACTTC CASSFGAVSSYEQYF
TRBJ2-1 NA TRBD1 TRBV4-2 TGTGCCAGCAGCCTAACAACAGGGGACAATGAGCAGTTCTTC CASSLTTGDNEQFF
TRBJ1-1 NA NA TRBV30 TGTGCCTGGAGTGTACAGGTGAACACTGAAGCTTTCTTT CAWSVQVNTEAFF
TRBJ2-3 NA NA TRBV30 TGTGCCTGGGTGGATGACAGAAACACAGATACGCAGTATTTT CAWVDDRNTDTQYF
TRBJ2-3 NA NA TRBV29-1 TGCAGCGTTGGGGGGGGCCCAGATACGCAGTATTTT CSVGGGPDTQYF
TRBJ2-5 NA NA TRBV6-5 TGTGCCAGCAGGGCCCGGACAGCTCAAGAGACCCAGTACTTC CASRARTAQETQYF
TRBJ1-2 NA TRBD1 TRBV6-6 TGTGCCAGCATAACAGGACAGGGGACTGGCTACACCTTC CASITGQGTGYTF
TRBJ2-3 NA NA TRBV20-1 TGCAGTGCTTTCCCGGGCCCCTCCTCAGGTACGCAGTATTTT CSAFPGPSSGTQYF
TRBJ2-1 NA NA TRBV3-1 TGTGCCAGCAGCCGAAAAGGGATTTACAATGAGCAGTTCTTC CASSRKGIYNEQFF
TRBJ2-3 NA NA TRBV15 TGTGCCACCAGCAGAGATACTGCGGGGTCGTCAGATACGCAGTATTTT CATSRDTAGSSDTQYF
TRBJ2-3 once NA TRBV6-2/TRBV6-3 TGTGCCAGCAGCCCCCTGGGGGTCGGCACAGATACGCAGTATTTT CASSPLGVGTDTQYF
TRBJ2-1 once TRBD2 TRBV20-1 TGCAGTGCTAGACGCGGGGGGGTCGACAATGAGCAGTTCTTC CSARRGGVDNEQFF
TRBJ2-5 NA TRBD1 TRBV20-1 TGCAGTGCTAGGCGTCAGGGGGCCCCTGGTGTGCGGGAGACCCAGTACTTC CSARRQGAPGVRETQYF
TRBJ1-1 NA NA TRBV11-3 TGTGCCAGCAGCTTAGCTTTTTGGCACCAGACAGAGAAGAACACTGAAGCTTTCTTT CASSLAFWHQTEKNTEAFF
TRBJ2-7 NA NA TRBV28 TGTGCCAGCAGTGTAGCCTCAGGGAAGGGCGAGCAGTACTTC CASSVASGKGEQYF
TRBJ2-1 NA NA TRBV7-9 TGTGCCAGCAGCTTGGTAGTAGGGTCCCCCGGGAATGAGCAGTTCTTC CASSLVVGSPGNEQFF
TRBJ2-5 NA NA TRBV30 TGTGCCTGGAGAGGGGGGAACCAAGAGACCCAGTACTTC CAWRGGNQETQYF
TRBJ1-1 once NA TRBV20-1 TGCAGGCCTCTCCAAGCGAGTAGAGGTAGGAACACTGAAGCTTTCTTT CRPLQASRGRNTEAFF
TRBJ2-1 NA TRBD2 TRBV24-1 TGTGCCACCAGTGACCCGGGACTAGCGGGGGGGACTTCCTACAATGAGCAGTTCTTC CATSDPGLAGGTSYNEQFF
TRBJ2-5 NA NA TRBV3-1 TGTGCCAGCAGCCGTCGACAGCAAGAGACCCAGTACTTC CASSRRQQETQYF
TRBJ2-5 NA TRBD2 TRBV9 TGTGCCAGCAGCGTAGCAACTAGCGGGGGGCATCAAGAGACCCAGTACTTC CASSVATSGGHQETQYF
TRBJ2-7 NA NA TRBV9 TGTGCCAGCAGCTCAAGACGACACGACTACGAGCAGTACTTC CASSSRRHDYEQYF